This is a list of T cell receptor beta chains from one sample in a study of shared clonotypes between healthy human individuals. Using immunoSEQ multiplex PCR, the repertoire was profiled, and TCRdb retains in-frame clones only, with some absent. The sample yields around 2.1 million clones, about 93% seen once. The sample was naive CD8+ T cells from PBMCs. The receptors originated from a man in his late teens or twenties in good health. Some clones in this sample may be carry-over from other donors' samples. Both conserved end residues are part of each CDR3.

J gene | V gene | CDR3 protein
TRBJ1-2 | TRBV5-1 | CASSLAGTDYYGYTF
TRBJ2-1 | TRBV19 | CASRIRDYNEQFF
TRBJ2-1 | TRBV4-3 | CASSQVWNRINEQFF
TRBJ2-3 | TRBV27 | CASSPGPSTDTQYF
TRBJ2-1 | TRBV5-6 | CASSPDRYNEQFF
TRBJ2-5 | TRBV7-2 | CASSSRAGEEETQYF
TRBJ2-6 | TRBV6-5 | CASRGQSSGANVLTF
TRBJ1-2 | TRBV5-1 | CASSLQQGALGYGYTF
TRBJ2-7 | TRBV27 | CASGPYEQYF
TRBJ2-5 | TRBV27 | CASSLLGTSGISPETQYF
TRBJ1-1 | TRBV6-6 | CASSYSGDTHNTEAFF
TRBJ2-7 | TRBV27 | CASSAGTAGTKQYF
TRBJ2-1 | TRBV21-1 | CASSSPPGQGRYNEQFF
TRBJ2-1 | TRBV28 | CASRPGQGGNEQFF
TRBJ1-2 | TRBV27 | CASSPGTGFNYGYTF
TRBJ2-7 | TRBV2 | CASSPGEQYF
TRBJ2-7 | TRBV18 | CASSPIHPYEQYF
TRBJ2-1 | TRBV10-3 | CAISEVLAGGSYNEQFF
TRBJ2-7 | TRBV9 | CASSASGIYEQYF
TRBJ2-7 | TRBV19 | CASSIGGNNEQYF
TRBJ2-2 | TRBV5-8 | CASSLGPVAKRELFF
TRBJ2-7 | TRBV6-1 | CASKAGDRDYEQYF
TRBJ2-1 | TRBV28 | CASSPIYNEQFF
TRBJ1-5 | TRBV5-6 | CASSARGQGEDQPQHF
TRBJ2-1 | TRBV15 | CATSRELAGEMGPHNEQFF
TRBJ2-1 | TRBV5-6 | CASSSGTSGLGGQFF
TRBJ2-7 | TRBV28 | CASSLPFRQGSYEQYF
TRBJ2-1 | TRBV7-9 | CASSLVAGPNNEQFF